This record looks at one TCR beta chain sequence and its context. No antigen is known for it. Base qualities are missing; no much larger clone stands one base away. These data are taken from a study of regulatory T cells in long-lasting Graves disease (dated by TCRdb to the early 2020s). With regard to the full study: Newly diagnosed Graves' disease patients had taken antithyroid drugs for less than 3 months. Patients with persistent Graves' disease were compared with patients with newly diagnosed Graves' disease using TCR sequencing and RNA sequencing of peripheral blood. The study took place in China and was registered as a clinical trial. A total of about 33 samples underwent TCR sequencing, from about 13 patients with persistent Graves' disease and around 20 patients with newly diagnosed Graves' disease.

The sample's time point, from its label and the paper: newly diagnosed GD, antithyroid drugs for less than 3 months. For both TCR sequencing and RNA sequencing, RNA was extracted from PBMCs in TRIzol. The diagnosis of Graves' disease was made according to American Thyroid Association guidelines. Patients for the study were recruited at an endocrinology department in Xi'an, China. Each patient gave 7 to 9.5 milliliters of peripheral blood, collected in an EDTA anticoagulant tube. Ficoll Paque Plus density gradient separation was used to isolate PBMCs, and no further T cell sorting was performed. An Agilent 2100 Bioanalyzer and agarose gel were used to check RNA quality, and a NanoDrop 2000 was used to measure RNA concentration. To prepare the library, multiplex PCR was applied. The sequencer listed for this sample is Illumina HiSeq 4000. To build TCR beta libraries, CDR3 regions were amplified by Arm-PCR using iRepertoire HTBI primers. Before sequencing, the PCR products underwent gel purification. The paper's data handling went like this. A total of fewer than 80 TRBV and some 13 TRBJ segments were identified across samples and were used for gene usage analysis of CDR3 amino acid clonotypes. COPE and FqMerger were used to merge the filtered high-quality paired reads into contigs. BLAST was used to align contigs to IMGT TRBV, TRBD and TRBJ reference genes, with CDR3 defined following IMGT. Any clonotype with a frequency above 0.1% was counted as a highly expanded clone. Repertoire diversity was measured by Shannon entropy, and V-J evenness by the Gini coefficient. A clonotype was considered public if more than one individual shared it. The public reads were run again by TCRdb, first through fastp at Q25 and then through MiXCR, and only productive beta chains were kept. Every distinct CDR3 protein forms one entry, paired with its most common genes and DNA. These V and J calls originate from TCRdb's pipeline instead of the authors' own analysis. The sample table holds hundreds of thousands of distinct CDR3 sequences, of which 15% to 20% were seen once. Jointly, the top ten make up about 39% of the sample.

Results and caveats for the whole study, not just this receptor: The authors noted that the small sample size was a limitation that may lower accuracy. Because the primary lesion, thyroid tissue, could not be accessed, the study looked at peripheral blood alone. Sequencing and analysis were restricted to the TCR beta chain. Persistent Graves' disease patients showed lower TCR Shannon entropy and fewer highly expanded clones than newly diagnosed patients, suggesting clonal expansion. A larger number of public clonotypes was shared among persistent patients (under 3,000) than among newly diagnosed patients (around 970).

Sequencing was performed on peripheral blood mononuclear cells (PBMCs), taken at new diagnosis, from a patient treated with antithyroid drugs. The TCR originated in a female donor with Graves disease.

The CDR3 region has the sequence CSARNVRETNQPQHF. The nucleotide sequence is given as TGCAGTGCTAGAAACGTTAGGGAGACCAATCAGCCCCAGCATTTT. The chain is assembled from TRBV20-1 and TRBJ1-5, with an unclear D gene assignment. A distance of 14 bases separates the germline ends of V and J, which lose 2 bases and 3 bases respectively. The germline V gene encodes CDR1 DFQATT and CDR2 SNEGSKA (reference sequence). From the cysteine through the phenylalanine, the CDR3 covers 15 amino acids. The kept DNA is CDR3 alone, 45 bases in frame from the first base.